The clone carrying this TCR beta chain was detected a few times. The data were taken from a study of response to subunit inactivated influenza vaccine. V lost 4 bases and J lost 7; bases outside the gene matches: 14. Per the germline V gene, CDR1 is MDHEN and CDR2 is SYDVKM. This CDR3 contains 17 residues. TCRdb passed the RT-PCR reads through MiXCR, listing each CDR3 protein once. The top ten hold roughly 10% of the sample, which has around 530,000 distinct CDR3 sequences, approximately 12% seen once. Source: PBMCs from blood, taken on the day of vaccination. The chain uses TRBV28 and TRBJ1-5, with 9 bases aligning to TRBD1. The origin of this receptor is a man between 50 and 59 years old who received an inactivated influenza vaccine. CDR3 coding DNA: TGTGCCAGCAGTTCCCCCTACCGGGACAGGGACAGGCAGCCCCAGCATTTT. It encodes CASSSPYRDRDRQPQHF. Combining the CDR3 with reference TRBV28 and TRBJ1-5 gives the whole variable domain DVKVTQSSRYLVKRTGEKVFLECVQDMDHENMFWYRQDPGLGLRLIYFSYDVKMKEKGDIPEGYSVSREKKERFSLILESASTNQTSMYLCASSSPYRDRDRQPQHFGDGTRLSIL.